Listed here are 26 T cell receptor beta chains from one sample, sequenced in a study of regulatory T cells in long-lasting Graves disease. Noted time point: newly diagnosed GD, antithyroid drugs for less than 3 months. The authors made the TCR library using RNA they extracted from PBMCs. Through Arm-PCR of CDR3 regions and iRepertoire HTBI primers, TCR beta libraries were built. TCRdb re-called the multiplex PCR reads with MiXCR, one entry per CDR3 protein. The table lists around 470,000 distinct CDR3 sequences, less than 15% of them singletons. The sample was also reused in another study, on T cells in Graves' hyperthyroidism and ophthalmopathy.

The starting material was peripheral blood mononuclear cells (PBMCs), obtained at new diagnosis, from a patient treated with antithyroid drugs. The receptors come from a woman between 50 and 59 years old with Graves disease.

This clonotype was picked up a small number of times. The V and J genes are TRBV28 and TRBJ2-1; D gene uncertain. The CDR3 contains 11 residues. V shed 6 bases and J shed 6 bases, with 6 bases lying between them. Germline loops: CDR1 MDHEN, CDR2 SYDVKM. The CDR3: CASRGINEQFF. The CDR3 nucleotides are TGTGCCAGCAGGGGAATCAATGAGCAGTTCTTC. The full variable domain, rest sourced from reference TRBV28 and TRBJ2-1, is DVKVTQSSRYLVKRTGEKVFLECVQDMDHENMFWYRQDPGLGLRLIYFSYDVKMKEKGDIPEGYSVSREKKERFSLILESASTNQTSMYLCASRGINEQFFGPGTRLTVL.

There are many counts of this clonotype. The chain is built from TRBV3-1 and TRBJ2-2; D ambiguous. V lost 0 bases and J lost 4, with 6 bases in between. Germline CDR1 is LGHDT and CDR2 is YNNKEL (reference sequence). The CDR3 has 14 residues. This chain's CDR3 is CASSQDRPTGELFF. In DNA, the CDR3 is TGTGCCAGCAGCCAAGATCGGCCCACCGGGGAGCTGTTTTTT.

This clonotype was recorded a few times. The germline gene is not matched at one end of the junction; a read error may be the cause. The chain joins TRBV7-7 to TRBJ2-1, with TRBD2 matching over 8 bases. Germline CDR1 reads SSHAT; CDR2 reads FNYEAQ (reference sequence). The CDR3 is 14 amino acids. The CDR3 reads CASTTSGSYNEQFF. The CDR3 bases are TGTGCTAGCACCACTAGCGGCTCCTACAATGAGCAGTTCTTC.

There are many counts of this clonotype. The rearrangement joins TRBV7-9 to TRBJ2-6; no clear D. The length of the CDR3 is 15 residues. V was pared by 5 bases and J by 0 bases, with 8 bases between. The germline V gene encodes CDR1 SEHNR and CDR2 FQNEAQ (reference sequence). CDR3 residues: CASSAGYSGANVLTF. The CDR3 coding sequence is TGTGCCAGCAGCGCTGGGTACTCTGGGGCCAACGTCCTGACTTTC.

In this sample, this clonotype turned up many times. The chain has TRBV19 and TRBJ1-5, with D possibly being TRBD1 (5 bases). The germline gives CDR1 LNHDA, CDR2 SQIVND (reference sequence). Trimming took off 5 bases at V and 3 bases at J, with 14 bases between the two ends. The CDR3 is made up of 15 amino acids. The chain's CDR3 is CASSPTGTINQPQHF. The DNA for the CDR3 is TGTGCCAGTAGTCCGACCGGGACCATCAATCAGCCCCAGCATTTT. The full variable domain, its missing parts supplied by reference TRBV19 and TRBJ1-5, is DGGITQSPKYLFRKEGQNVTLSCEQNLNHDAMYWYRQDPGQGLRLIYYSQIVNDFQKGDIAEGYSVSREKKESFPLTVTSAQKNPTAFYLCASSPTGTINQPQHFGDGTRLSIL.

This clonotype was found a few times. The chain couples TRBV20-1 to TRBJ2-3, with 14 bases lining up with TRBD2. V lost 6 bases to trimming and J lost 0 bases; unmatched junction nucleotides: 5. CDR3 length: 16 amino acids. From germline, CDR1 is DFQATT and CDR2 SNEGSKA (reference sequence). CDR3 sequence reads: CSAGTSGSLSTDTQYF. In DNA form, the CDR3 reads TGCAGTGCCGGGACTAGCGGGAGCCTCAGCACAGATACGCAGTATTTT.

This clonotype was found many times. This rearrangement joins TRBV28 to TRBJ1-1, with 9 nucleotides matching TRBD1. The CDR3 contains 15 residues. Germline V gives CDR1 MDHEN, CDR2 SYDVKM. The V and J ends lost 6 bases and 2 bases, in that order; junction bases with no gene match: 7. The CDR3 nucleotides read TGTGCCAGCAGCCCTCCGGGACAGGGTAACACTGAAGCTTTCTTT. Its translation: CASSPPGQGNTEAFF.

This clonotype has only a few counts. A much bigger clone sits one base away, suggesting this may be a read error. This chain uses TRBV28 with TRBJ2-7, with D perhaps TRBD1 or TRBD2 (5 bases each). Germline V CDR1 and CDR2: MDHEN, SYDVKM. CDR3 length: 13 residues. CDR3: CASSFGTMDEQHF. The CDR3 DNA sequence: TGTGCCAGCAGTTTCGGGACCATGGACGAGCAGCACTTC.

Concerning this clonotype itself: A much larger clone lies one base from this, so it may be a read error. Because the CDR3 is missing its conserved closing phenylalanine or tryptophan, this is likely a read error. The V and J genes are TRBV6-5 and TRBJ2-7; D assignment may be TRBD1 or TRBD2 (5 bases each). Germline V gene lookup returns CDR1 MNHEY and CDR2 SVGAGI. Trimming took off 2 bases at V and 3 bases at J, with 8 bases between the two ends. The CDR3 is made up of 13 amino acids. CDR3 region: CASSYLGDYEQYL. CDR3 DNA sequence: TGTGCCAGCAGTTACCTGGGGGACTACGAGCAGTACCTC.

The gene calls are TRBV7-9 and TRBJ1-3; D is unresolved. This CDR3 region has 14 residues. Trimming pared 6 bases from V and 0 bases from J, leaving 9 bases between. The V gene's germline CDR1 is SEHNR and CDR2 FQNEAQ (reference sequence). The CDR3 nucleotides read TGTGCCAGCAGTTCCCAGTTCTCTGGAAACACCATATATTTT. It translates to CASSSQFSGNTIYF.

This clonotype appeared many times. The chain links TRBV28 to TRBJ2-2; TRBD2 aligns across 15 bases. J gave up 6 bases and V 0 bases, and 2 bases lay outside the gene matches. The CDR3 loop spans 17 amino acids. The germline V gene encodes CDR1 MDHEN and CDR2 SYDVKM. The CDR3 is CASSLWGLAGGPGELFF. In DNA, the CDR3 is TGTGCCAGCAGTTTATGGGGACTAGCGGGAGGACCCGGGGAGCTGTTTTTT.

This clonotype showed up many times. This sequence joins TRBV12-3 or TRBV12-4 and TRBJ2-7, with 9 bases lining up with TRBD2. Unmatched junction bases numbered 2, after V lost 3 bases and J lost 2 bases. The CDR3 is 14 amino acids. CDR3 sequence (DNA): TGTGCCAGCAGTTTTAGCGGGGGAACCTACGAGCAGTACTTC. As protein: CASSFSGGTYEQYF.

This clonotype was counted only a few times. The chain has TRBV7-2 and TRBJ1-2; no firm D call. Trimming took off 1 base at V and 3 bases at J, with 9 bases between the two ends. Germline CDR1 reads SGHTA; CDR2 reads FQGNSA. CDR3 length equals 14 residues. CDR3 in DNA: TGTGCCAGCAGCTTAGAGTGGGGAGACTATGGCTACACCTTC. It translates to CASSLEWGDYGYTF. Full variable domain (outside the CDR3, taken from reference TRBV7-2 and TRBJ1-2): GAGVSQSPSNKVTEKGKDVELRCDPISGHTALYWYRQSLGQGLEFLIYFQGNSAPDKSGLPSDRFSAERTGGSVSTLTIQRTQQEDSAVYLCASSLEWGDYGYTFGSGTRLTVV.

This clonotype was observed a handful of times. V usage is TRBV6-9 and J usage is TRBJ2-7; 7 bases match TRBD2. The germline CDR1 and CDR2 sequences are MNHGY and SVAAGI. The CDR3 contains 19 residues. V shed 4 bases, J shed 2 bases, and the junction held 20 bases outside the gene matches. CDR3 protein: CASSSNETYRREPTYEQYF. In nucleotides, the CDR3 is TGTGCCAGCAGTTCCAACGAGACGTATAGGCGGGAGCCCACCTACGAGCAGTACTTC.

This clonotype was recorded many times. The chain uses TRBV28 and TRBJ2-1, with TRBD2 identical over 10 bases. CDR1 MDHEN and CDR2 SYDVKM come from the germline V gene. The V and J ends lost 6 bases and 8 bases, in that order; junction bases with no gene match: 10. The CDR3 sequence is 15 residues long. The CDR3 DNA follows: TGTGCCAGCAGAAGACCGGGACTAGCGATATATGAGCAGTTCTTC. It yields the protein CASRRPGLAIYEQFF.

This clonotype was picked up many times. The chain recombines TRBV30 with TRBJ2-2; D is undetermined. Per germline, CDR1 GTSNPN and CDR2 SVGIG (reference sequence). V lost 0 bases to trimming and J lost 4 bases, with 12 bases between them. The CDR3 is 15 residues long. In nucleotides, the CDR3 is TGTGCCTGGAGTGTTTCCTATGCGAGCACCGGGGAGCTGTTTTTT. It translates to CAWSVSYASTGELFF.

The J gene is TRBJ2-2, the V gene TRBV3-1; D unresolved. Germline V gene lookup returns CDR1 LGHDT and CDR2 YNNKEL (reference sequence). Trimming removed 1 base from V and 8 bases from J, with 11 bases in between. CDR3 length: 14 amino acids. The CDR3 DNA is TGTGCCAGCAGCCAAGTGGGGTCGTCGGGGGAGCTGTTTTTT. As protein: CASSQVGSSGELFF.

This clonotype was seen ten or more times. One end of the junction fails to match germline, which may point to a read error. The chain is built from TRBV5-1 and TRBJ1-1; unclear D gene. Germline-derived CDR1 and CDR2 are SGHRS and YFSETQ. The CDR3 is 15 amino acids. The CDR3 DNA reads TGTGCCAGCAGCTTGGAGGCCACCCGTAGCACTGAAGCTTTCTTT. Translated: CASSLEATRSTEAFF.

A word on this clonotype: With a much larger clone just one base away, this may be a read error. The rearrangement links TRBV4-1 to TRBJ1-1; D is undetermined. This CDR3 spans 13 amino acids. Per the germline V gene, CDR1 is MGHRA and CDR2 is YSYEKL. V gave up 1 base and J gave up 8 bases, with 11 bases separating them. The CDR3 region has the DNA TGCGCCAGCAGCCAAGCCGAGGTGGTGGAAGCTTTCTTT. It encodes CASSQAEVVEAFF.

This chain uses TRBV10-2 with TRBJ1-2, with 11 bases matching TRBD1. This CDR3 is 14 amino acids long. Germline V CDR1 and CDR2: WSHSY, SAAADI. J lost 6 bases, V lost 3 bases, and 3 bases had no gene match. For the CDR3, the DNA is TGCGCCAGCAGTGACTGGGGACAGGGGGATGGCTACACCTTC. Its translation: CASSDWGQGDGYTF.

CDR3 residues: CAISETSTTGELFF. In DNA form, the CDR3 reads TGTGCCATCAGTGAGACTAGTACCACCGGGGAGCTGTTTTTT. The chain uses TRBV10-3 and TRBJ2-2; possibly TRBD2 for D (5 bases). CDR3 length: 14 amino acids. Looked up from germline, CDR1 is ENHRY and CDR2 is SYGVKD. Trimming shortened V by 2 bases and J by 4 bases, and 8 bases separated the two germline ends.

The table lists this clonotype with many counts. The chain is built from TRBV6-1 and TRBJ2-1, with 12 nucleotides matching TRBD2. The germline V gene encodes CDR1 MNHNS and CDR2 SASEGT. With 5 bases clipped from V and 0 bases from J, the junction kept 2 bases outside the gene matches. The CDR3 is 16 amino acids. The CDR3 bases are TGTGCCAGCAGTACGACTAGCGGGAGCTCCTACAATGAGCAGTTCTTC. The encoded protein is CASSTTSGSSYNEQFF.

The sample holds many counts of this clonotype. At one boundary the junction diverges from the germline segment, which might be a read error. V is TRBV6-1 and J is TRBJ2-5; D is possibly TRBD1 (6 bases). This CDR3 region has 14 residues. Germline V gene lookup returns CDR1 MNHNS and CDR2 SASEGT. The CDR3 loop reads CASSQANRVETQYF. For the CDR3, the DNA is TGTGCCAGCAGTCAAGCTAACAGGGTTGAGACCCAGTACTTC.

This clonotype was seen many times. The chain recombines TRBV12-3 or TRBV12-4 with TRBJ1-6; no clear D gene. The CDR3 is 17 residues long. Trimming pared 4 bases from V and 6 bases from J, leaving 19 bases between. The CDR3 nucleotides read TGTGCCAGCAGTTCCCGGCAGCTGGATTACCTTAATTCACCCCTCCACTTT. Its translation is CASSSRQLDYLNSPLHF.

V and J are TRBV2 and TRBJ2-1; 7 bases agree with TRBD1. Germline V lookup: CDR1 SNHLY, CDR2 FYNNEI. The CDR3 covers 12 residues. Losses at the gene ends were 5 bases for V and 13 bases for J; bases not matched to a gene: 8. CDR3 loop: CASSWETGQQFF. The CDR3 DNA reads TGTGCCAGCAGTTGGGAGACAGGGCAACAGTTCTTC.

The chain is built from TRBV12-3 or TRBV12-4 and TRBJ1-2, with no clear D. V lost 6 bases and J 0 bases, leaving 17 bases between the germline ends. CDR3 length equals 16 residues. The CDR3 here is CASSHPDGEPNYGYTF. CDR3 DNA sequence: TGTGCCAGCAGCCATCCAGACGGAGAACCTAACTATGGCTACACCTTC.